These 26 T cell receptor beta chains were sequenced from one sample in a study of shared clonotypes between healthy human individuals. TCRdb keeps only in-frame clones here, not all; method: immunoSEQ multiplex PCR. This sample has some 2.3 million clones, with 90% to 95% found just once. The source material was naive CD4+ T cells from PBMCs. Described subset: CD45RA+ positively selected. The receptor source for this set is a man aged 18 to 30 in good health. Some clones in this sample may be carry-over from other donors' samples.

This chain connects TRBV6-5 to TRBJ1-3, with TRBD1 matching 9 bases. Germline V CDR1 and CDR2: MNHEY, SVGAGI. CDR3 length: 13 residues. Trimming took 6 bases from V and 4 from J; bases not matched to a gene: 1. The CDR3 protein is CASRDRGGNTIYF. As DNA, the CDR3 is TGTGCCAGCAGGGACAGGGGCGGAAACACCATATATTTT.

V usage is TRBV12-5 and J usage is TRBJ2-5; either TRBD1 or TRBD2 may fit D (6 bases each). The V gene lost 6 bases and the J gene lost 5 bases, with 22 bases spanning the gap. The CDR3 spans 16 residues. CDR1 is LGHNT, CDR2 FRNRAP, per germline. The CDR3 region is CASGRGTQRDGETQYF. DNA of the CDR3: TGTGCTAGTGGCCGCGGGACACAAAGGGATGGGGAGACCCAGTACTTC.

CDR3 sequence: CASSPQILGPSGNTIYF. Here the CDR3 DNA reads TGTGCCAGCAGCCCTCAAATCCTGGGCCCCTCTGGAAACACCATATATTTT. The rearrangement links TRBV9 to TRBJ1-3, with D unresolved. Trimming shortened V by 4 bases and J by 0 bases, and 17 bases separated the two germline ends. The CDR3 runs to 17 residues. Germline-derived CDR1 and CDR2 are SGDLS and YYNGEE.

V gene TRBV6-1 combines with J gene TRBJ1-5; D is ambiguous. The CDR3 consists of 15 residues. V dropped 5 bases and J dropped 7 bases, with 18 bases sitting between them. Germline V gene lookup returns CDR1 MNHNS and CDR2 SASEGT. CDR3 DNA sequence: TGTGCCAGCAGTCCTGGATTTTTCGCGGGGCAGCCCCAGCATTTT. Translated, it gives CASSPGFFAGQPQHF.

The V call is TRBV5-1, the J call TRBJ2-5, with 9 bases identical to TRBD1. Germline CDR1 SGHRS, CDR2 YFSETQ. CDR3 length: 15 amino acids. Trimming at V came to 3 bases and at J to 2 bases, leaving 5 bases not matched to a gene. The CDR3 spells CASSSRTGVQETQYF. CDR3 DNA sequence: TGCGCCAGCAGCTCCAGGACAGGGGTTCAAGAGACCCAGTACTTC.

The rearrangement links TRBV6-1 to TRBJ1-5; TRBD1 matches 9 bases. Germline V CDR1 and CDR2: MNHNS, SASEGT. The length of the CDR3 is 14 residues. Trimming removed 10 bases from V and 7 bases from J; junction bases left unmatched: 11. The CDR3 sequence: CATNPRDREQPQHF. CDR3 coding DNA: TGTGCCACCAACCCCCGGGACAGGGAACAGCCCCAGCATTTT.

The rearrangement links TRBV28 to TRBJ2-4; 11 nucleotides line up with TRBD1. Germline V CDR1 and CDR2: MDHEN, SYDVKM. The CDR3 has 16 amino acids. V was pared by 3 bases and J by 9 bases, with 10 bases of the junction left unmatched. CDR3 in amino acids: CASSFIGTGGGGIQYF. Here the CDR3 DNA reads TGTGCCAGCAGTTTTATCGGGACAGGGGGTGGTGGCATTCAGTACTTC.

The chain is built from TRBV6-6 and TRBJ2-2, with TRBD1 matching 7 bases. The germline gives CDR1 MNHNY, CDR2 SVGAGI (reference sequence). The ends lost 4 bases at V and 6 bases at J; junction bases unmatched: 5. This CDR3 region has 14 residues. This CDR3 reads CASSSTGVAGELFF. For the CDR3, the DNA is TGTGCCAGCAGTTCCACAGGGGTGGCCGGGGAGCTGTTTTTT.

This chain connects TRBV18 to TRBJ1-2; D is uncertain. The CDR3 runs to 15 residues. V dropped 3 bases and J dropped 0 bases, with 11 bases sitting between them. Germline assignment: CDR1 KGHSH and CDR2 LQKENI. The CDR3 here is CASSPLTQANYGYTF. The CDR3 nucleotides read TGTGCCAGCTCACCTCTGACCCAAGCTAACTATGGCTACACCTTC.

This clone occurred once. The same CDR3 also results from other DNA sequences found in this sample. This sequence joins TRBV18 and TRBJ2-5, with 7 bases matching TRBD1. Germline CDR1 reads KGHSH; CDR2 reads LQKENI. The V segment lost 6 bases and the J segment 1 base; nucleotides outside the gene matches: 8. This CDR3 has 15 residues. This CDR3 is CASSPGAGGQETQYF. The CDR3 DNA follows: TGTGCCAGCTCCCCCGGGGCAGGGGGCCAAGAGACCCAGTACTTC.

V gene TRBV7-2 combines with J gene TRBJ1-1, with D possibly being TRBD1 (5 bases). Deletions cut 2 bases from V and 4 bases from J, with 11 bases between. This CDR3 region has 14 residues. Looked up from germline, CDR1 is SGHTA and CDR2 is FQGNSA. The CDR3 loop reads CASSLKGRSTEAFF. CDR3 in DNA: TGTGCCAGCAGCTTAAAGGGACGTAGCACTGAAGCTTTCTTT.

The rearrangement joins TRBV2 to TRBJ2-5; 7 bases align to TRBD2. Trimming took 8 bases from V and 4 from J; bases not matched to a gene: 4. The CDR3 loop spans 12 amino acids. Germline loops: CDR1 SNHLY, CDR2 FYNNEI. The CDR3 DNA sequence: TGTGCCAGCGGGAGGGCCGTAGAGACCCAGTACTTC. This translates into CASGRAVETQYF.

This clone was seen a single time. The CDR3 reads CASSTRTADNEQFF. CDR3 nucleotides: TGTGCCAGCAGCACACGGACGGCCGACAATGAGCAGTTCTTC. The chain joins TRBV7-3 to TRBJ2-1; D ambiguous. The CDR3 contains 14 residues. Germline CDR1 and CDR2: SGHTA and FQGTGA. The germline V and J ends were trimmed by 5 bases and 5 bases, with 13 bases remaining between them.

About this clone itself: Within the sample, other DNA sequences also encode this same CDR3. The CDR3 sequence is CASSLTGTYNEQFF. DNA for the CDR3: TGTGCCAGCAGCTTAACGGGCACTTACAATGAGCAGTTCTTC. The chain couples TRBV11-3 to TRBJ2-1, with unresolved D. CDR3 length: 14 amino acids. Germline assignment: CDR1 SGHNT and CDR2 YENEEA. Trimming pared 2 bases from V and 4 bases from J, leaving 9 bases between.

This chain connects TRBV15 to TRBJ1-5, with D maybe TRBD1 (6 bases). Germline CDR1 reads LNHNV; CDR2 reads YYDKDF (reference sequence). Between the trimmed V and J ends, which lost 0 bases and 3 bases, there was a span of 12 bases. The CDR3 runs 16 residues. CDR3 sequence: CATSRDRQGHNQPQHF. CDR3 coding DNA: TGTGCCACCAGCAGAGACCGCCAGGGGCACAATCAGCCCCAGCATTTT.

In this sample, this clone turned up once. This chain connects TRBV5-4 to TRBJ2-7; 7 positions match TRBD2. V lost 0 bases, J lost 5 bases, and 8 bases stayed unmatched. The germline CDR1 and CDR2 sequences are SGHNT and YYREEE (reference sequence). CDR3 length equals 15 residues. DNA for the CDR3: TGTGCCAGCAGCTTGGCCGGGAGCGGGGTCAACGAGCAGTACTTC. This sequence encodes CASSLAGSGVNEQYF.

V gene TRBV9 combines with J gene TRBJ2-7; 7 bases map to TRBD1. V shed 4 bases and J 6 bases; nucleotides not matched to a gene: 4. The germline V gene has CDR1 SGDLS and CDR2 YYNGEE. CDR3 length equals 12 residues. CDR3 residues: CASSPTGLEQYF. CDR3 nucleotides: TGTGCCAGCAGCCCGACAGGGCTCGAGCAGTACTTC.

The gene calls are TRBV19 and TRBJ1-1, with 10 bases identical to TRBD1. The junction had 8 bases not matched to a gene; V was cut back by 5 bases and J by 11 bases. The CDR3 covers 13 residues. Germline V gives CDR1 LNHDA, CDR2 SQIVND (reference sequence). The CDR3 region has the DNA TGTGCCAGTAGTCCAACCGGGACAGGGGTTGCTTTCTTT. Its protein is CASSPTGTGVAFF.

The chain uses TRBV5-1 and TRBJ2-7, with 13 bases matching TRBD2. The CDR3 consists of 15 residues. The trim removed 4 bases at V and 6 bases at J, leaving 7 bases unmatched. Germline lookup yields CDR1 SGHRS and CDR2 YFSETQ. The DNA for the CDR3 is TGCGCCAGCAGCGGATCACTAGCGGGAGGGGGCGAGCAGTACTTC. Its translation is CASSGSLAGGGEQYF.

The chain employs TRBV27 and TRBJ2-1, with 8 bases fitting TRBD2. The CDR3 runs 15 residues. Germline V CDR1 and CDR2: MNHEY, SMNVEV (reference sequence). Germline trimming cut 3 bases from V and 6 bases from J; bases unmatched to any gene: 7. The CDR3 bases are TGTGCCAGCAGTTTCATGCTAGCGGGCCTCAATGAGCAGTTCTTC. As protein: CASSFMLAGLNEQFF.

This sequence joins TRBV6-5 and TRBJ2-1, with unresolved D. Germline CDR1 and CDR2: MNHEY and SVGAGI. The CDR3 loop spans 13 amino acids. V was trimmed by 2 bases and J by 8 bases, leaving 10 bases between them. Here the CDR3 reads CASSYQVRDEQFF. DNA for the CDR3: TGTGCCAGCAGTTACCAGGTTAGGGATGAGCAGTTCTTC.

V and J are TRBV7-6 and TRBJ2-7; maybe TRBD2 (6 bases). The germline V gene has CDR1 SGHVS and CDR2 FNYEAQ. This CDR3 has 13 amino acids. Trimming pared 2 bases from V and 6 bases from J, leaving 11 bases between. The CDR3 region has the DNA TGTGCCAGCAGCTTACCAAACGGGGGCGAGCAGTACTTC. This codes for CASSLPNGGEQYF.

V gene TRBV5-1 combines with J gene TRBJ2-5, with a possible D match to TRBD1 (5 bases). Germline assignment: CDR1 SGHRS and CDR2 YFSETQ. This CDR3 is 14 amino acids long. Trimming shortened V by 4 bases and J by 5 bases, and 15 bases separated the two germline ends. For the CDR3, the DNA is TGCGCCAGCAGCCCGACCGCAGGGCTCGAGACCCAGTACTTC. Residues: CASSPTAGLETQYF.

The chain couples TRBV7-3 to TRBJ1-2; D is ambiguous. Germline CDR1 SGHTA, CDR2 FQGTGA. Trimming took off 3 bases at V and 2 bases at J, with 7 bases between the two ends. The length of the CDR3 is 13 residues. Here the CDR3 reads CASSLARNYGYTF. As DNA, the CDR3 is TGTGCCAGCAGCTTGGCCAGAAACTATGGCTACACCTTC.

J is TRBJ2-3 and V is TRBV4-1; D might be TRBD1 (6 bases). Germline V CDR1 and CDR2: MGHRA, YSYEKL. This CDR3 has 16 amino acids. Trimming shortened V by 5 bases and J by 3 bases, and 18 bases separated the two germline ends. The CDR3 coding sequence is TGCGCCAGCAGCGTACAGGGATGGGGGATAACAGATACGCAGTATTTT. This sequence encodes CASSVQGWGITDTQYF.

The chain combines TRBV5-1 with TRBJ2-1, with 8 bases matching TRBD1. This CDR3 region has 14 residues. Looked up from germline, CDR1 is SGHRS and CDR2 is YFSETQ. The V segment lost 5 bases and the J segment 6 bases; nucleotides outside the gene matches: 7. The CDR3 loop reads CASRIGTGGNEQFF. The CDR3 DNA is TGCGCCAGCAGGATCGGCACAGGGGGCAATGAGCAGTTCTTC.